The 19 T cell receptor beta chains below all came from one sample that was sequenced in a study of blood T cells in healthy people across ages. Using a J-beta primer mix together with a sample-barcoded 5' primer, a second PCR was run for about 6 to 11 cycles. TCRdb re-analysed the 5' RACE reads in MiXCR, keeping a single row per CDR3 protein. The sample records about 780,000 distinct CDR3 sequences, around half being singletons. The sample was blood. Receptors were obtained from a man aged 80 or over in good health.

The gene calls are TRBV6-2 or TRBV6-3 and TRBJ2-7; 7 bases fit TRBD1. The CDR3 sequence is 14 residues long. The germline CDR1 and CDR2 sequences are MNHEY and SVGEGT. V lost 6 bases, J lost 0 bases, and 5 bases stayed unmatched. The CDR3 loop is CASRMTGSSYEQYF. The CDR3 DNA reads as TGTGCCAGCAGGATGACAGGGAGCTCCTACGAGCAGTACTTC.

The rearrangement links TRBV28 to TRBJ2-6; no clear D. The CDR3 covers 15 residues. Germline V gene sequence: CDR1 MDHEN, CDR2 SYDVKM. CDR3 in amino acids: CTGSFGSSGANVLTF. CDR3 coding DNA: TGTACCGGCAGTTTCGGAAGCTCTGGGGCCAACGTCCTGACTTTC.

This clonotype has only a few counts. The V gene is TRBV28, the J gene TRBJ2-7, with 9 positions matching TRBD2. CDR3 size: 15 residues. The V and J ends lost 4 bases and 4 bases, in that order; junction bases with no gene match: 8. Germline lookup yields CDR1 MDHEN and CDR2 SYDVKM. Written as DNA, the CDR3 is TGTGCCAGCAGTTCAGCGGGAGGCTTAAGATACGAGCAGTACTTC. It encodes CASSSAGGLRYEQYF.

CDR3 sequence reads: CSALRSPTQETQYF. Here the CDR3 DNA reads TGCAGTGCTCTTCGGTCGCCCACCCAAGAGACCCAGTACTTC. The rearrangement links TRBV20-1 to TRBJ2-5; D gene ambiguous. V was pared by 5 bases and J by 1 base, with 14 bases between. CDR3 size: 14 residues. Germline values: CDR1 DFQATT, CDR2 SNEGSKA (reference sequence).

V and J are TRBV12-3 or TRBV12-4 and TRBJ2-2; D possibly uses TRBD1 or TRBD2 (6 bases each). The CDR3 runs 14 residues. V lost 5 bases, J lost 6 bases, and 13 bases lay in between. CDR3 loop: CASSTQRGAGELFF. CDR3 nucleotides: TGTGCCAGCAGTACTCAAAGGGGGGCCGGGGAGCTGTTTTTT.

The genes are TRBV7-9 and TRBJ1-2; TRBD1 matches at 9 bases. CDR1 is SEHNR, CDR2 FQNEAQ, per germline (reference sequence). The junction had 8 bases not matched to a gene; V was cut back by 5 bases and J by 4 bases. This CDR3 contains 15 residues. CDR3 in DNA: TGTGCCAGCAGCAACGGGACAGGGTGGATCTATGGCTACACCTTC. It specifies CASSNGTGWIYGYTF.

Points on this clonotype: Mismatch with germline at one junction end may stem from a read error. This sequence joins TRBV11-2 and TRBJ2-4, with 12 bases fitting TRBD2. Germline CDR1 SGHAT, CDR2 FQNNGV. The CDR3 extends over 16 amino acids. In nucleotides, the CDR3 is TGTGCCAGCAGCCCAACCCTAGCGGGAGGGGGAAACACTCAGTACTTC. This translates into CASSPTLAGGGNTQYF. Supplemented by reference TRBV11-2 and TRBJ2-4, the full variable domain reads EAGVAQSPRYKIIEKRQSVAFWCNPISGHATLYWYQQILGQGPKLLIQFQNNGVVDDSQLPKDRFSAERLKGVDSTLKIQPAKLEDSAVYLCASSPTLAGGGNTQYFGAGTRLSVL.

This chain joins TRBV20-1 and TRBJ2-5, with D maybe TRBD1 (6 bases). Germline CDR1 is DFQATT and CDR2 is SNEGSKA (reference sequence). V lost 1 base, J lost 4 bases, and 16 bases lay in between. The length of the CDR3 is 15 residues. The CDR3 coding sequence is TGCAGTGCTAGAGCTGAACAGGGTGGGGGAGAGACCCAGTACTTC. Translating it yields CSARAEQGGGETQYF.

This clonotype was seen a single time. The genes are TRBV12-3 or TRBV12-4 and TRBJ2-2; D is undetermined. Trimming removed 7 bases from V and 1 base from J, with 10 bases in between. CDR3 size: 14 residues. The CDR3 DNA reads TGTGCCAGCAAGGTTACCCAGAACACCGGGGAGCTGTTTTTT. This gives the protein CASKVTQNTGELFF.

The CDR3 bases are TGTGCCAGCAGAGATAACAGGGGGCTCGGGGCCAACGTCCTGACTTTC. It is translated as CASRDNRGLGANVLTF. The V and J genes are TRBV7-2 and TRBJ2-6; 9 bases match TRBD1. The V segment lost 6 bases and the J segment 4 bases; nucleotides outside the gene matches: 7. CDR1 and CDR2 from the germline V gene are SGHTA and FQGNSA. The CDR3 is made up of 16 amino acids.

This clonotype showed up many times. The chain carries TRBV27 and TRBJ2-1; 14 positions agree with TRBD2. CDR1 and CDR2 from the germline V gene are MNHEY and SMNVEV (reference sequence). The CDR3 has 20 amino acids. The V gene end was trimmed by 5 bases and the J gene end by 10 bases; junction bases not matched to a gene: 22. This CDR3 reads CASSLATVPGLAGEGVEQFF. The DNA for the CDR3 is TGTGCCAGCAGTCTGGCGACGGTCCCGGGACTAGCGGGAGAAGGGGTAGAGCAGTTCTTC.

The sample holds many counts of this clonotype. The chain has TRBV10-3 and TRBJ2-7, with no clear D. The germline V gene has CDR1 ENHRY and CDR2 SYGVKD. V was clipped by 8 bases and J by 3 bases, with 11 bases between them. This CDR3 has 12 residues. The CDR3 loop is CAIEEPGYEQYF. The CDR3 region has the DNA TGTGCCATCGAAGAGCCAGGCTACGAGCAGTACTTC.

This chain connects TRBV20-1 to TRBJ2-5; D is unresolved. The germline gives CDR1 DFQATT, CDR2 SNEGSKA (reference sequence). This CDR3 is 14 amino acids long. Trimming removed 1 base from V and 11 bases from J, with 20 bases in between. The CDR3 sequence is CSARVPMRPNEQYF. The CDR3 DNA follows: TGCAGTGCTAGAGTCCCAATGAGGCCCAATGAGCAGTACTTC.

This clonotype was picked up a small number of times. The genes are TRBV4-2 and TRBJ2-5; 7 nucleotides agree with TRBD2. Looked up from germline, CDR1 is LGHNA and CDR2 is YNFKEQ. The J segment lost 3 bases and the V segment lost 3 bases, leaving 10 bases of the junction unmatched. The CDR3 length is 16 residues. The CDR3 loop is CASSHLGREGKETQYF. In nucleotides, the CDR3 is TGTGCCAGCAGCCACTTGGGGAGGGAGGGAAAAGAGACCCAGTACTTC.

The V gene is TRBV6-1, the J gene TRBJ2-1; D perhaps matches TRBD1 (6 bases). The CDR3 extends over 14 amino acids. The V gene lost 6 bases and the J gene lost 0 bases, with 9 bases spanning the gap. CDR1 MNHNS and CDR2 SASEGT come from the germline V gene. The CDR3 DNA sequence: TGTGCCAGCAGCCGGGACAACTCCTACAATGAGCAGTTCTTC. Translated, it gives CASSRDNSYNEQFF.

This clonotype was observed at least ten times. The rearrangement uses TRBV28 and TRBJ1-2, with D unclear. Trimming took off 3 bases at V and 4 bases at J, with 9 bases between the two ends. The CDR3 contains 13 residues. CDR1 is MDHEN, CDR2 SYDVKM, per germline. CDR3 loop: CASSFWVLYGYTF. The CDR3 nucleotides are TGTGCCAGCAGTTTTTGGGTCCTCTATGGCTACACCTTC.

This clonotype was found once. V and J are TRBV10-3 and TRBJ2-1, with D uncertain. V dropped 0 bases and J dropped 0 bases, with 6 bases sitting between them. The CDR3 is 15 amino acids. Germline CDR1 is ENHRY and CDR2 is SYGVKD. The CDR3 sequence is CAISESSVSYNEQFF. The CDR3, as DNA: TGTGCCATCAGTGAGTCGTCGGTCTCCTACAATGAGCAGTTCTTC.

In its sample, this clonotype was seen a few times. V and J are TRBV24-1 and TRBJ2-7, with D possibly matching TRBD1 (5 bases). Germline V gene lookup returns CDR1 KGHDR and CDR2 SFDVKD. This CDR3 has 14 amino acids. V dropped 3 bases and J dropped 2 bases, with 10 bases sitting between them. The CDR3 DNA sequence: TGTGCCACCAGTGATGCAGGGAACACCTACGAGCAGTACTTC. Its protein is CATSDAGNTYEQYF.

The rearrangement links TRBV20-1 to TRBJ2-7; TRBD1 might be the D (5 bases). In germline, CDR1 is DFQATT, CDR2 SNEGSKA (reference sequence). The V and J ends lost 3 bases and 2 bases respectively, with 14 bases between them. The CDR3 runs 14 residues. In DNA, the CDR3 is TGCAGTGCTAGCAGCCAGGGTGGAACCTACGAGCAGTACTTC. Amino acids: CSASSQGGTYEQYF.